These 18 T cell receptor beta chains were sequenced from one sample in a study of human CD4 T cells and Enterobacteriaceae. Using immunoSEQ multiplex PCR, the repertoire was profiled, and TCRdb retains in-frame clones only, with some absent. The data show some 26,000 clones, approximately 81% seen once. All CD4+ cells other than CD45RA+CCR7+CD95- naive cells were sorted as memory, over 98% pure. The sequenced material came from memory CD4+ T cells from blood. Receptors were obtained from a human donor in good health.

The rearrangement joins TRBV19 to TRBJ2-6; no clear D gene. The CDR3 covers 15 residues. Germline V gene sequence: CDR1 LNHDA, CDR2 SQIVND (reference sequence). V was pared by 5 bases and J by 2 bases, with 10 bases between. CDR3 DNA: TGTGCCAGTAGTTCCAGGCTCGCTGGGGCCAACGTCCTGACTTTC. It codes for CASSSRLAGANVLTF. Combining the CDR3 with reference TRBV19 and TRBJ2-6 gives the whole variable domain DGGITQSPKYLFRKEGQNVTLSCEQNLNHDAMYWYRQDPGQGLRLIYYSQIVNDFQKGDIAEGYSVSREKKESFPLTVTSAQKNPTAFYLCASSSRLAGANVLTFGAGSRLTVL.

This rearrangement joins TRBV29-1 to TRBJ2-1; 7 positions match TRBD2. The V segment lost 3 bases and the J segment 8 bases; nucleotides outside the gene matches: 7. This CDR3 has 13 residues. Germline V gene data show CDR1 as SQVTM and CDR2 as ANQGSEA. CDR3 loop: CSVEPGLVDEQFF. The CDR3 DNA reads TGCAGCGTTGAGCCCGGACTAGTGGATGAGCAGTTCTTC.

CDR3 nucleotide sequence: TGCGCCAGCCTCTCATCTTCTGCTAAGGGTCAGCCCCAGCATTTT. It codes for CASLSSSAKGQPQHF. The chain carries TRBV10-2 and TRBJ1-5, with D unresolved. CDR1 and CDR2 (germline): WSHSY, SAAADI. The CDR3 loop spans 15 amino acids. The V end lost 8 bases, the J end lost 6 bases, and 20 bases lay between the germline ends.

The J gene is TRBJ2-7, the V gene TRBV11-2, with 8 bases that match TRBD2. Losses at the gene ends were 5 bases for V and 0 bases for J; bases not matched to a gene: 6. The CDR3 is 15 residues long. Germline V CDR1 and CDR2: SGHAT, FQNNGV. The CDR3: CASSLSAGASYEQYF. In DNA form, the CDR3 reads TGTGCCAGCAGCCTCTCAGCGGGGGCCTCCTACGAGCAGTACTTC.

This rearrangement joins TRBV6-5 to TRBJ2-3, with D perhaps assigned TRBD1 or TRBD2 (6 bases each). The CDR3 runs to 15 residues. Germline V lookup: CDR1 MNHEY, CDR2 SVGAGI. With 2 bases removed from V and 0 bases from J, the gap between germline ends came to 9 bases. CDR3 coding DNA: TGTGCCAGCAGTTACGGGGGGCCTAGCACAGATACGCAGTATTTT. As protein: CASSYGGPSTDTQYF.

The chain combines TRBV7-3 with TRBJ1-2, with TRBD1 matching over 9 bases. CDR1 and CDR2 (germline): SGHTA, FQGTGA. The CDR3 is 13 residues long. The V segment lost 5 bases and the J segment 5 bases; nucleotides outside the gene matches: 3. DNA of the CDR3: TGTGCCAGCAGCCAAGGGACAGGGTATGGCTACACCTTC. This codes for CASSQGTGYGYTF.

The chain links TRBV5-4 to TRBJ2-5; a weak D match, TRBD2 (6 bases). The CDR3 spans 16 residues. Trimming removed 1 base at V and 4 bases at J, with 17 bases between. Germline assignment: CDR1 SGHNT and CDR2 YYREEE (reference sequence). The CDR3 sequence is CASSLMGGGGRETQYF. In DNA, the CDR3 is TGTGCCAGCAGCTTGATGGGGGGTGGGGGTCGAGAGACCCAGTACTTC.

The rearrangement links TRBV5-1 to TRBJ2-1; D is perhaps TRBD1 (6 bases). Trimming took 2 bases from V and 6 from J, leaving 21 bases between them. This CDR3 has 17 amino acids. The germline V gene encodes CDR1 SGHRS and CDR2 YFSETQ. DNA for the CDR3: TGCGCCAGCAGCTTCAGCCAGGGGAGAGCGGTGGGCAATGAGCAGTTCTTC. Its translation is CASSFSQGRAVGNEQFF.

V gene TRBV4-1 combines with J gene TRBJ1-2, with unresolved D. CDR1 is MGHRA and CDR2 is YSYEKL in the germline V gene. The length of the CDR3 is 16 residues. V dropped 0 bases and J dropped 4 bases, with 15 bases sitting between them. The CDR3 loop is CASSQEATGFPYGYTF. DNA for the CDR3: TGCGCCAGCAGCCAAGAAGCTACGGGGTTCCCCTATGGCTACACCTTC.

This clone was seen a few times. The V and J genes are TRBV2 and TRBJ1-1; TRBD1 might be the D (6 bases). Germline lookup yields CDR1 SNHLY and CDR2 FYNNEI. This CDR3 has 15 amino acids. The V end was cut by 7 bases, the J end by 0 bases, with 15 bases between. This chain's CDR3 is CASTLGRGVNTEAFF. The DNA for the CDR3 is TGTGCCAGCACACTCGGCAGGGGCGTGAACACTGAAGCTTTCTTT.

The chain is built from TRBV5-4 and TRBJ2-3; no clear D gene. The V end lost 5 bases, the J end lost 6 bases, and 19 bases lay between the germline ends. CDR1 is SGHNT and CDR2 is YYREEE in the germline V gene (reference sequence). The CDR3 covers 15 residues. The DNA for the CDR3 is TGTGCCAGCAGACAGACGACCCTCCGGGCGGATACGCAGTATTTT. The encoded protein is CASRQTTLRADTQYF. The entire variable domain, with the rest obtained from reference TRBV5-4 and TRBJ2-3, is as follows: ETGVTQSPTHLIKTRGQQVTLRCSSQSGHNTVSWYQQALGQGPQFIFQYYREEENGRGNFPPRFSGLQFPNYSSELNVNALELDDSALYLCASRQTTLRADTQYFGPGTRLTVL.

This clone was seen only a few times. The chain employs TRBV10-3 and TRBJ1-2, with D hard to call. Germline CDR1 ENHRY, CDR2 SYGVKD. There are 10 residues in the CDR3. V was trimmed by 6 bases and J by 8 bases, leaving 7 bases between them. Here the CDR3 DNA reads TGTGCCATCAGGGGTTCCGGCTACACCTTC. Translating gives CAIRGSGYTF.

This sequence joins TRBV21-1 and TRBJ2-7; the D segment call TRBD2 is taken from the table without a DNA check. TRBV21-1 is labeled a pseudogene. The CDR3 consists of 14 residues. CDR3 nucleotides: TGTGCCAGCAGCAACGGTCTGAGCTCCTACGAGCAGTACTTC. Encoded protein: CASSNGLSSYEQYF.

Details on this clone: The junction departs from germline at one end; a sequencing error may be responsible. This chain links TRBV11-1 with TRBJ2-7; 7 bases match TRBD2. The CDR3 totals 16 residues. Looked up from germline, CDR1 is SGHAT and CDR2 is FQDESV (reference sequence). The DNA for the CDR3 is TGTGCCAGCAGCTTAGACGGGACTACCTTCTCCCACGAGCAGTACTTC. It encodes CASSLDGTTFSHEQYF.

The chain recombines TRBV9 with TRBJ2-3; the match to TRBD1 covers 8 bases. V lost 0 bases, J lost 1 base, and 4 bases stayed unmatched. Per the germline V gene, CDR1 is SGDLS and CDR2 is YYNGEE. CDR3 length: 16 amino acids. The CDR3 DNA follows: TGTGCCAGCAGCGTAGGGACAGGGTTGGGCACAGATACGCAGTATTTT. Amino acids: CASSVGTGLGTDTQYF.

The DNA for the CDR3 is TGTGCCAGCTCACCCCCACAGGGGGCGATGTCCGAGCAGTACTTC. Translated: CASSPPQGAMSEQYF. The J gene is TRBJ2-7, the V gene TRBV18, with TRBD1 matching over 9 bases. Germline CDR1 and CDR2: KGHSH and LQKENI. J gave up 6 bases and V 3 bases, and 9 bases lay outside the gene matches. CDR3 length: 15 amino acids.

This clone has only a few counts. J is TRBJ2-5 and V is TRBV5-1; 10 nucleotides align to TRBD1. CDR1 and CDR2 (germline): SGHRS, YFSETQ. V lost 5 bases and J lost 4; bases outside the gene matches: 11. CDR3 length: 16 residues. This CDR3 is CASSKNGQGEGETQYF. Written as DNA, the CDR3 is TGCGCCAGCAGTAAAAATGGACAGGGGGAAGGAGAGACCCAGTACTTC. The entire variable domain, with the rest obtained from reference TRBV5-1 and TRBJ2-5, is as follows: KAGVTQTPRYLIKTRGQQVTLSCSPISGHRSVSWYQQTPGQGLQFLFEYFSETQRNKGNFPGRFSGRQFSNSRSEMNVSTLELGDSALYLCASSKNGQGEGETQYFGPGTRLLVL.

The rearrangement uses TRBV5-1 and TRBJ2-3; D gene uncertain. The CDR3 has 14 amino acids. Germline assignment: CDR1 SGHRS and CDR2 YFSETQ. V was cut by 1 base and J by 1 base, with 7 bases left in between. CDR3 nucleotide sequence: TGCGCCAGCAGCTTGAACCCGGGCACAGATACGCAGTATTTT. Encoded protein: CASSLNPGTDTQYF. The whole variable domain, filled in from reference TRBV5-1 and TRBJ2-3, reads KAGVTQTPRYLIKTRGQQVTLSCSPISGHRSVSWYQQTPGQGLQFLFEYFSETQRNKGNFPGRFSGRQFSNSRSEMNVSTLELGDSALYLCASSLNPGTDTQYFGPGTRLTVL.